Below, 29 T cell receptor beta chains from the same sample are listed, as sequenced in a study of T cells in Graves' hyperthyroidism and ophthalmopathy. RNA transcripts served as the template for amplifying TCR beta CDR3 regions. During a first-round RT-PCR of the TCR CDR3, the HTBI primer set was used. TCRdb called the multiplex PCR reads again in MiXCR, with one record for every CDR3 protein. This table has hundreds of thousands of distinct CDR3 sequences, 15% to 17% appearing once. The sample comprised blood. These receptor sequences come from a woman between 18 and 30 years old with Graves' hyperthyroidism that later progressed to Graves' ophthalmopathy.

Ten or more counts support this clonotype. This rearrangement joins TRBV11-2 to TRBJ1-3; no clear D. V lost 0 bases, J lost 2 bases, and 2 bases lay in between. Germline V gives CDR1 SGHAT, CDR2 FQNNGV. The length of the CDR3 is 13 residues. In nucleotides, the CDR3 is TGTGCCAGCAGCTTAGAACCTGGAAACACCATATATTTT. Amino acids: CASSLEPGNTIYF.

The rearrangement uses TRBV27 and TRBJ2-7, with 14 positions matching TRBD2. V gave up 5 bases and J gave up 6 bases; unmatched junction bases: 9. CDR3 length: 16 amino acids. Looked up from germline, CDR1 is MNHEY and CDR2 is SMNVEV (reference sequence). CDR3 amino acids: CASSAPGTSGSREQYF. DNA for the CDR3: TGTGCCAGCAGTGCCCCCGGGACTAGCGGGAGTCGCGAGCAGTACTTC.

This clonotype was observed at least ten times. The chain combines TRBV20-1 with TRBJ2-2; D may correspond to TRBD1 or TRBD2 (5 bases each). The CDR3 has 16 amino acids. Germline CDR1 is DFQATT and CDR2 is SNEGSKA (reference sequence). V dropped 5 bases and J dropped 7 bases, with 23 bases sitting between them. Here the CDR3 reads CSARRTWRIGGGELFF. The CDR3 nucleotides read TGCAGTGCTCGCCGCACGTGGCGGATTGGGGGCGGGGAGCTGTTTTTT.

CDR3: CASSFETANSPLHF. The CDR3 coding sequence is TGCGCCAGCAGCTTTGAGACAGCGAATTCACCCCTCCACTTT. The rearrangement uses TRBV5-1 and TRBJ1-6, with TRBD1 as a possible D gene (5 bases). CDR3 length: 14 amino acids. Germline-derived CDR1 and CDR2 are SGHRS and YFSETQ. The V end was cut by 2 bases, the J end by 7 bases, with 10 bases between.

This clonotype appeared many times. This chain links TRBV6-1 with TRBJ1-6, with D possibly matching TRBD1 (5 bases). The CDR3 contains 14 residues. Trimming removed 6 bases from V and 8 bases from J, with 14 bases in between. Germline V gene lookup returns CDR1 MNHNS and CDR2 SASEGT. The CDR3 here is CASSSGGIYSPLHF. The CDR3 region has the DNA TGTGCCAGCAGCTCCGGGGGTATTTATTCACCCCTCCACTTT.

This clonotype was counted at least ten times. The chain combines TRBV3-1 with TRBJ2-7, with TRBD2 matching over 8 bases. The CDR3 covers 15 residues. Germline V gene sequence: CDR1 LGHDT, CDR2 YNNKEL (reference sequence). Losses at the gene ends were 9 bases for V and 3 bases for J; bases not matched to a gene: 13. The CDR3 region has the DNA TGTGCCAGTACTAAATCTAGCGGGTCTAACTACGAGCAGTACTTC. Its translation: CASTKSSGSNYEQYF.

This clonotype was observed a few times. The rearrangement links TRBV5-6 to TRBJ2-5, with D perhaps given as TRBD1 or TRBD2 (5 bases each). Germline CDR1 and CDR2: SGHDT and YYEEEE. The CDR3 sequence is 12 residues long. The V end lost 0 bases, the J end lost 7 bases, and 7 bases lay between the germline ends. The DNA of the CDR3 is TGTGCCAGCAGCTTGGGGGACGGGACCCAGTACTTC. It translates to CASSLGDGTQYF.

This sequence joins TRBV6-1 and TRBJ2-5, with 10 positions matching TRBD1. CDR1 is MNHNS, CDR2 SASEGT, per germline. This CDR3 has 16 residues. The trim removed 5 bases at V and 2 bases at J, leaving 8 bases unmatched. CDR3 DNA sequence: TGTGCCAGCAGTCTCCTCCGGGACAGGGGTCAAGAGACCCAGTACTTC. Translated, it gives CASSLLRDRGQETQYF.

This clonotype was observed many times. V gene TRBV27 combines with J gene TRBJ1-5; D gene ambiguous. The CDR3 spans 12 residues. Germline-derived CDR1 and CDR2 are MNHEY and SMNVEV (reference sequence). Trimming cost V 3 bases and J 2 bases, with 2 bases left between them. The CDR3 loop is CASSFRNQPQHF. The CDR3 nucleotides read TGTGCCAGCAGTTTTCGCAATCAGCCCCAGCATTTT.

This clonotype was observed at least ten times. V usage is TRBV7-3 and J usage is TRBJ2-4, with TRBD2 matching 12 bases. CDR3 length: 16 amino acids. Trimming removed 5 bases from V and 0 bases from J; junction bases left unmatched: 2. Per germline, CDR1 SGHTA and CDR2 FQGTGA. The CDR3 region has the DNA TGTGCCAGCAGCCCGACTAGCGGGAGAGCCAAAAACATTCAGTACTTC. Translated, it gives CASSPTSGRAKNIQYF.

This clonotype was observed a handful of times. The J gene is TRBJ2-2, the V gene TRBV2; D perhaps matches TRBD1 (6 bases). This CDR3 contains 13 residues. Trimming took off 8 bases at V and 3 bases at J, with 10 bases between the two ends. The V gene's germline CDR1 is SNHLY and CDR2 FYNNEI. CDR3 protein: CASHRVDTGELFF. In DNA form, the CDR3 reads TGTGCCAGCCACAGGGTCGACACCGGGGAGCTGTTTTTT.

Points on this clonotype: A much more abundant neighbour one base away suggests this may be a read error. The V and J genes are TRBV28 and TRBJ1-3, with D tentatively TRBD1 (5 bases). Germline lookup yields CDR1 MDHEN and CDR2 SYDVKM. The CDR3 loop spans 14 amino acids. CDR3 nucleotide sequence: TGTGCCAGCAGCCAGACAGTCTCTGGAAACATCATATATTTT. It translates to CASSQTVSGNIIYF.

The chain carries TRBV10-3 and TRBJ2-3; 8 nucleotides agree with TRBD1. In germline, CDR1 is ENHRY, CDR2 SYGVKD. V was pared by 4 bases and J by 3 bases, with 9 bases of the junction left unmatched. This CDR3 region has 16 residues. The CDR3 DNA sequence: TGTGCCATCAGTGGGTCTTGGACAGGGAGTACAGATACGCAGTATTTT. This gives the protein CAISGSWTGSTDTQYF.

This clonotype was detected only a few times. The chain couples TRBV12-3 or TRBV12-4 to TRBJ2-2, with D unclear. The CDR3 consists of 16 residues. The V end was cut by 5 bases, the J end by 1 base, with 14 bases between. CDR3 region: CASSPYPSMNTGELFF. The CDR3 bases are TGTGCCAGCAGTCCGTACCCTTCCATGAACACCGGGGAGCTGTTTTTT.

This clonotype was seen ten or more times. The CDR3 nucleotides are TGTGCCAGCACCCGCAGCGCCGGGGACTATGGCTACACCTTC. Its translation is CASTRSAGDYGYTF. The rearrangement uses TRBV28 and TRBJ1-2; D uncertain. Germline CDR1 MDHEN, CDR2 SYDVKM. V was pared by 7 bases and J by 3 bases, with 15 bases between. This CDR3 spans 14 amino acids.

The chain combines TRBV6-2 or TRBV6-3 with TRBJ2-3; D is unclear. Germline V gene sequence: CDR1 MNHEY, CDR2 SVGEGT. V lost 4 bases, J lost 4 bases, and 9 bases lay in between. The CDR3 length is 13 residues. The CDR3 DNA is TGTGCCAGCAGTTCGCCCGGCTCAGATACGCAGTATTTT. The encoded protein is CASSSPGSDTQYF.

This clonotype was seen many times. The V call is TRBV12-3 or TRBV12-4, the J call TRBJ2-4, with 8 bases lining up with TRBD2. The CDR3 is made up of 16 amino acids. V trimming: 6 bases; J trimming: 2 bases; junction bases outside the gene matches: 9. The CDR3 sequence is CASSPRAGATKNIQYF. Written as DNA, the CDR3 is TGTGCCAGCAGCCCTCGAGCGGGAGCTACCAAAAACATTCAGTACTTC.

This clonotype was counted many times. The V and J genes are TRBV6-1 and TRBJ2-5; TRBD1 matches at 9 bases. The CDR3 is made up of 15 amino acids. Germline lookup yields CDR1 MNHNS and CDR2 SASEGT. V dropped 3 bases and J dropped 5; count of bases not matched to a gene: 7. The DNA of the CDR3 is TGTGCCAGCAGTGAGGCGACAGGGGGTATGGAGACCCAGTACTTC. Residues: CASSEATGGMETQYF.

The chain recombines TRBV24-1 with TRBJ2-1; D call uncertain. CDR3 length: 15 residues. V was trimmed by 9 bases and J by 0 bases, leaving 14 bases between them. Germline values: CDR1 KGHDR, CDR2 SFDVKD. The CDR3 DNA reads TGTGCCACCCCACCCTTACTGAGCTCCTACAATGAGCAGTTCTTC. Translation gives CATPPLLSSYNEQFF.

Concerning this clonotype itself: Given a much more abundant clone one base away, this may be a read error. The chain joins TRBV19 to TRBJ2-6; no clear D. CDR3 size: 15 residues. Trimming took 4 bases from V and 0 from J, leaving 7 bases between them. Germline assignment: CDR1 LNHDA and CDR2 SQIVND (reference sequence). The CDR3 spells CASSSTASGANVLTF. CDR3 in DNA: TGTGCCAGTAGTAGTACCGCCTCTGGGGCCAACGTCCTGACTTTC.

Only a few counts were recorded for this clonotype. The V gene is TRBV18, the J gene TRBJ2-1; 9 bases align to TRBD2. The germline gives CDR1 KGHSH, CDR2 LQKENI. This CDR3 has 17 amino acids. V was pared by 2 bases and J by 0 bases, with 5 bases of the junction left unmatched. The CDR3 is CASSPYSGSGSYNEQFF. The CDR3 DNA reads as TGTGCCAGCTCACCATATAGCGGGAGTGGCTCCTACAATGAGCAGTTCTTC.

In this sample, this clonotype turned up a few times. The chain couples TRBV2 to TRBJ1-4; TRBD1 matches 9 bases. The V gene's germline CDR1 is SNHLY and CDR2 FYNNEI. There are 15 residues in the CDR3. V lost 6 bases to trimming and J lost 2 bases; unmatched junction nucleotides: 4. The CDR3 loop reads CASRGQGATNEKLFF. CDR3 coding DNA: TGTGCCAGCAGGGGACAGGGTGCGACTAATGAAAAACTGTTTTTT.

This clonotype was counted at least ten times. This chain links TRBV6-1 with TRBJ2-7; 8 bases map to TRBD2. The junction had 7 bases not matched to a gene; V was cut back by 6 bases and J by 3 bases. In germline, CDR1 is MNHNS, CDR2 SASEGT. The CDR3 is made up of 14 amino acids. The CDR3 spells CASRPGTRGYEQYF. CDR3 coding DNA: TGTGCCAGCAGGCCCGGGACTAGAGGCTACGAGCAGTACTTC.

This clonotype occurred many times. This sequence joins TRBV27 and TRBJ2-1; tentatively, D is TRBD2 (6 bases). This CDR3 comprises 14 residues. The germline CDR1 and CDR2 sequences are MNHEY and SMNVEV (reference sequence). Trimming left V 3 bases short and J 4 bases short, with 10 bases between. The CDR3 DNA reads as TGTGCCAGCAGTTTTGGGACTTCATACAATGAGCAGTTCTTC. Its translation is CASSFGTSYNEQFF.

The table lists this clonotype with many counts. The chain joins TRBV18 to TRBJ2-3; 9 nucleotides agree with TRBD1. This CDR3 spans 14 amino acids. J was trimmed by 10 bases and V by 4 bases; bases with no gene match: 9. Germline lookup yields CDR1 KGHSH and CDR2 LQKENI. The CDR3 loop is CASSQGSGQGSQYF. The CDR3 DNA follows: TGTGCCAGCTCACAGGGTTCGGGACAGGGATCGCAGTATTTT.

This clonotype occurred many times. V and J are TRBV30 and TRBJ2-7, with D unresolved. Germline V gene lookup returns CDR1 GTSNPN and CDR2 SVGIG (reference sequence). V lost 0 bases and J 5 bases, leaving 11 bases between the germline ends. The CDR3 totals 13 residues. The CDR3 nucleotides are TGTGCCTGGAGTGTAAACCAGTTCGACGAGCAGTACTTC. It yields the protein CAWSVNQFDEQYF.

The chain is built from TRBV12-5 and TRBJ2-2; D remains ambiguous. CDR3 length: 15 residues. Trimming cost V 1 base and J 1 base, with 7 bases left between them. Germline CDR1 is LGHNT and CDR2 is FRNRAP. CDR3 sequence (DNA): TGTGCTAGTGGTTTGGGACCATTGAACACCGGGGAGCTGTTTTTT. Protein: CASGLGPLNTGELFF.

This clonotype came up many times. This chain uses TRBV7-2 with TRBJ2-5; 9 nucleotides agree with TRBD1. The ends lost 3 bases at V and 5 bases at J; junction bases unmatched: 4. Looked up from germline, CDR1 is SGHTA and CDR2 is FQGNSA. This CDR3 spans 14 amino acids. The CDR3 protein is CASSFDRGLETQYF. CDR3 nucleotides: TGTGCCAGCAGCTTCGACAGGGGGTTGGAGACCCAGTACTTC.

This clonotype was picked up many times. V is TRBV5-1 and J is TRBJ1-2; 8 bases fit TRBD1. With V trimmed by 4 bases and J by 3 bases, 2 bases remained unmatched. CDR1 is SGHRS and CDR2 is YFSETQ in the germline V gene. The CDR3 runs to 13 residues. CDR3 DNA: TGCGCCAGCAGCATACAGGGGGACTATGGCTACACCTTC. Amino acids: CASSIQGDYGYTF. Full variable domain (outside the CDR3, taken from reference TRBV5-1 and TRBJ1-2): KAGVTQTPRYLIKTRGQQVTLSCSPISGHRSVSWYQQTPGQGLQFLFEYFSETQRNKGNFPGRFSGRQFSNSRSEMNVSTLELGDSALYLCASSIQGDYGYTFGSGTRLTVV.